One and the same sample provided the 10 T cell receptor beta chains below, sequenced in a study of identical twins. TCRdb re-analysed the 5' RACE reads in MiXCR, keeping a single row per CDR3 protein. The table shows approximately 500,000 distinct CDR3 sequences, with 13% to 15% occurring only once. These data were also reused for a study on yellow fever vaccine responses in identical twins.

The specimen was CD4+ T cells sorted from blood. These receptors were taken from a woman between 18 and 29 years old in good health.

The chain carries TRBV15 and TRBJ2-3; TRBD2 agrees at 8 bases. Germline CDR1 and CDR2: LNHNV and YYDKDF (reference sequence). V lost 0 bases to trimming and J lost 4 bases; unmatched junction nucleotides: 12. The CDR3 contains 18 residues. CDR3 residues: CATSRDPPGSGNADTQYF. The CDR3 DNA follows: TGTGCCACCAGCAGAGATCCCCCTGGTAGCGGGAACGCAGATACGCAGTATTTT.

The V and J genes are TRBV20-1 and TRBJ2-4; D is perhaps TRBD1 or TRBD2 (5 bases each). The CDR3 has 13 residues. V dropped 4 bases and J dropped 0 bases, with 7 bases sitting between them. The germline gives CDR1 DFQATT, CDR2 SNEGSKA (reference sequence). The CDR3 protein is CSATGTAKNIQYF. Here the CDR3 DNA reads TGCAGTGCTACCGGGACAGCCAAAAACATTCAGTACTTC.

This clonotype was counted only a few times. CDR3 residues: CASSSGLAVTYEQYF. CDR3 DNA sequence: TGTGCCAGCAGCTCAGGACTAGCGGTAACCTACGAGCAGTACTTC. V usage is TRBV27 and J usage is TRBJ2-7; 10 nucleotides agree with TRBD2. J lost 2 bases, V lost 6 bases, and 7 bases had no gene match. The CDR3 spans 15 residues. Germline V gives CDR1 MNHEY, CDR2 SMNVEV (reference sequence).

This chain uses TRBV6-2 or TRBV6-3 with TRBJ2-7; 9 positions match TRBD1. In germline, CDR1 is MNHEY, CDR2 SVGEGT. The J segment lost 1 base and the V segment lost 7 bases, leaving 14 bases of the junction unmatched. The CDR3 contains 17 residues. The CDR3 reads CASTLAPRDRASYEQYF. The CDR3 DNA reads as TGTGCCAGCACCCTCGCCCCCCGGGACAGGGCGTCCTACGAGCAGTACTTC.

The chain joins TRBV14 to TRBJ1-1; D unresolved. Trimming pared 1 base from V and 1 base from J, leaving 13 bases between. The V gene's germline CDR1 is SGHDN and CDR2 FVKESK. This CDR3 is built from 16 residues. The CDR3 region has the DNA TGTGCCAGCAGCCAAGTTGGGTCGGGATGGAACACTGAAGCTTTCTTT. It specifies CASSQVGSGWNTEAFF.

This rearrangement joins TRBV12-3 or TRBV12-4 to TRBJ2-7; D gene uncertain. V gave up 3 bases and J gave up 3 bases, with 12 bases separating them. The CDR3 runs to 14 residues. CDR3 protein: CASSLRSSDYEQYF. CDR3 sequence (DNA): TGTGCCAGCAGTTTGCGCAGCAGTGACTACGAGCAGTACTTC.

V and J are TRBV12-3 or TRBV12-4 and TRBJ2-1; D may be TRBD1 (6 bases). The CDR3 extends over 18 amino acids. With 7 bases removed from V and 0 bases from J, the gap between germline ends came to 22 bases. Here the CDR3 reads CASTVEEGVGSSYNEQFF. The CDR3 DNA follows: TGTGCCAGCACCGTCGAAGAGGGGGTCGGAAGCTCCTACAATGAGCAGTTCTTC.

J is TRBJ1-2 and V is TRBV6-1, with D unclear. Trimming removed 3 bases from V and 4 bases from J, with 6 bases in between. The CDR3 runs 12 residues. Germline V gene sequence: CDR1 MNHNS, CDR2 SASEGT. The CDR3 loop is CASSESLYGYTF. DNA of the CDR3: TGTGCCAGCAGTGAGAGCCTCTATGGCTACACCTTC.

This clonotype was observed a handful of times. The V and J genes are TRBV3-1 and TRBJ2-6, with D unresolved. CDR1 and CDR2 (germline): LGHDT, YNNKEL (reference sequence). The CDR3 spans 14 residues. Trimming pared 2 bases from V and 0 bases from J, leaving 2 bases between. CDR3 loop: CASSQHSGANVLTF. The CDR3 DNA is TGTGCCAGCAGCCAACACTCTGGGGCCAACGTCCTGACTTTC.

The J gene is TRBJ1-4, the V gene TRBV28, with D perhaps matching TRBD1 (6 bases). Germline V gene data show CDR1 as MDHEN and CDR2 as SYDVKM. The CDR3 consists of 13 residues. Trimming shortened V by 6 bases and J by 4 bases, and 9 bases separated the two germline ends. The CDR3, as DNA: TGTGCCAGCAGCACAGGGCTTAATGAAAAACTGTTTTTT. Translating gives CASSTGLNEKLFF. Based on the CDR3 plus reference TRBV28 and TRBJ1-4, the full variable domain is DVKVTQSSRYLVKRTGEKVFLECVQDMDHENMFWYRQDPGLGLRLIYFSYDVKMKEKGDIPEGYSVSREKKERFSLILESASTNQTSMYLCASSTGLNEKLFFGSGTQLSVL.